These 26 T cell receptor beta chains were sequenced from one sample in a study of T-cell reconstitution after alpha-beta-depleted transplantation in children. The TCRbeta library was prepared with unique molecular identifiers. TCRdb re-called the PCR reads through MiXCR, storing one row per CDR3 protein. The table shows around 270,000 distinct CDR3 sequences, with roughly 9.1% occurring only once. Sequencing was performed on PBMCs, taken before TCRalphabeta/CD19-depleted stem cell transplant. The receptors stem from a boy younger than two with acute myeloid leukemia, due to receive a stem cell transplant.

In this sample, this clonotype turned up many times. The chain uses TRBV12-3 or TRBV12-4 and TRBJ2-2; TRBD2 matches at 11 bases. This CDR3 has 16 amino acids. The ends lost 7 bases at V and 4 bases at J; junction bases unmatched: 8. CDR3 loop: CASTPGTSGITGELFF. CDR3 DNA sequence: TGTGCCAGCACCCCCGGGACTAGCGGAATCACCGGGGAGCTGTTTTTT.

This clonotype was picked up many times. In DNA, the CDR3 is TGTGCCAGCAGCCCAGAGGGGAGCGCCTACGAGCAGTACTTC. It is translated as CASSPEGSAYEQYF. This chain connects TRBV7-9 to TRBJ2-7, with D perhaps matching TRBD1 or TRBD2 (5 bases each). Germline lookup yields CDR1 SEHNR and CDR2 FQNEAQ (reference sequence). The CDR3 consists of 14 residues. Trimming shortened V by 5 bases and J by 2 bases, and 13 bases separated the two germline ends.

This clonotype was picked up many times. The V call is TRBV6-5, the J call TRBJ2-3; D is ambiguous. Germline CDR1 is MNHEY and CDR2 is SVGAGI. The CDR3 contains 18 residues. V was shortened by 0 bases and J by 2 bases, with 18 bases between the two germline ends. CDR3 residues: CASSYSRLPSSSTDTQYF. The CDR3 nucleotides read TGTGCCAGCAGTTACTCGCGGCTACCCAGCTCATCCACAGATACGCAGTATTTT.

This clonotype has at least ten counts. The chain recombines TRBV24-1 with TRBJ2-1, with D possibly matching TRBD1 (7 bases). The CDR3 totals 14 residues. Germline V gene sequence: CDR1 KGHDR, CDR2 SFDVKD. The V gene lost 3 bases and the J gene lost 6 bases, with 11 bases spanning the gap. The CDR3 reads CATSDPGGSNEQFF. Written as DNA, the CDR3 is TGTGCCACCAGTGATCCAGGGGGGAGCAATGAGCAGTTCTTC.

The genes are TRBV21-1 and TRBJ1-1; TRBD1, the table's D call, lacks a check against the DNA. TRBV21-1 is assigned pseudogene status. This CDR3 is built from 16 residues. The CDR3 coding sequence is TGTGCCAGCAGCAAAGGGGCAGGGGAGCCGAACACTGAAGCTTTCTTT. Protein sequence: CASSKGAGEPNTEAFF.

Comment on this clonotype: A read error is possible here, since a much larger clone lies one base away. This chain joins TRBV12-3 or TRBV12-4 and TRBJ2-5, with 8 bases fitting TRBD2. The CDR3 is made up of 14 amino acids. CDR3 sequence reads: CASSIAGRQETQYF. The CDR3 DNA sequence: TGTGCCAGCAGTATAGCGGGGCGTCAAGAGACCCAGTACTTC.

This clonotype occurred many times. This chain's CDR3 is CASSSSWAENEKLFF. CDR3 in DNA: TGTGCCAGCAGCTCTTCGTGGGCTGAGAATGAAAAACTGTTTTTT. The chain uses TRBV7-9 and TRBJ1-4; D unclear. Trimming removed 4 bases at V and 5 bases at J, with 14 bases between. CDR1 is SEHNR and CDR2 is FQNEAQ in the germline V gene (reference sequence). The CDR3 is 15 amino acids.

This clonotype was picked up many times. V usage is TRBV5-1 and J usage is TRBJ1-3; no reliable D call. Germline V gives CDR1 SGHRS, CDR2 YFSETQ. V was shortened by 0 bases and J by 0 bases, with 10 bases between the two germline ends. This CDR3 contains 16 residues. CDR3 coding DNA: TGCGCCAGCAGCTTGGAGCCACCTAGCTCTGGAAACACCATATATTTT. Translating it yields CASSLEPPSSGNTIYF.

This clonotype was counted many times. The V and J genes are TRBV12-3 or TRBV12-4 and TRBJ2-2; 8 bases are shared with TRBD2. The junction had 7 bases not matched to a gene; V was cut back by 6 bases and J by 1 base. CDR3 length: 16 amino acids. CDR3: CASSPTTSGNTGELFF. The CDR3 region has the DNA TGTGCCAGCAGCCCTACTACTAGCGGGAACACCGGGGAGCTGTTTTTT.

A single count supports this clonotype. A much larger clone lies one base from this, so it may be a read error. The conserved closing phenylalanine or tryptophan is absent in this CDR3, likely reflecting a read error. This chain connects TRBV15 to TRBJ2-2; D remains ambiguous. V was cut by 1 base and J by 4 bases, with 10 bases left in between. CDR1 is LNHNV, CDR2 YYDKDF, per germline (reference sequence). This CDR3 has 15 amino acids. CDR3: CATSRGRGSTGELFL. As DNA, the CDR3 is TGTGCCACCAGCAGAGGGAGAGGATCCACCGGGGAGCTGTTTCTT.

About this clonotype: Since a much larger clone is just one base distant, this may be a read error. This chain uses TRBV7-9 with TRBJ2-2; the match to TRBD1 covers 7 bases. CDR1 and CDR2 from the germline V gene are SEHNR and FQNEAQ (reference sequence). This CDR3 region has 15 residues. Losses at the gene ends were 2 bases for V and 4 bases for J; bases not matched to a gene: 4. This CDR3 is CASSLWGQTTGELFF. CDR3 bases: TGTGCCAGCAGCTTATGGGGACAGACCACCGGGGAGCTGTTTTTT. Complete variable domain (other parts from reference TRBV7-9 and TRBJ2-2): DTGVSQNPRHKITKRGQNVTFRCDPISEHNRLYWYRQTLGQGPEFLTYFQNEAQLEKSRLLSDRFSAERPKGSFSTLEIQRTEQGDSAMYLCASSLWGQTTGELFFGEGSRLTVL.

This clonotype was seen many times. The chain carries TRBV3-1 and TRBJ1-1; unclear D gene. This CDR3 contains 16 residues. With 0 bases removed from V and 0 bases from J, the gap between germline ends came to 11 bases. Germline CDR1 reads LGHDT; CDR2 reads YNNKEL (reference sequence). The CDR3 loop reads CASSQDRPGVNTEAFF. CDR3 bases: TGTGCCAGCAGCCAAGATAGACCCGGAGTGAACACTGAAGCTTTCTTT.

This clonotype was observed many times. At one boundary the junction diverges from the germline segment, which might be a read error. The genes are TRBV5-1 and TRBJ2-3; 9 nucleotides match TRBD2. The V gene's germline CDR1 is SGHRS and CDR2 YFSETQ. The CDR3 is made up of 15 amino acids. CDR3 region: CASSLSGSLTDTQYF. The CDR3 DNA is TGTGCCAGCAGCCTTAGCGGGAGTCTCACAGATACGCAGTATTTT.

Only a few counts were recorded for this clonotype. J is TRBJ2-7 and V is TRBV29-1; 9 nucleotides match TRBD1. CDR3 length: 13 amino acids. The junction had 5 bases not matched to a gene; V was cut back by 8 bases and J by 0 bases. CDR1 is SQVTM, CDR2 ANQGSEA, per germline. The CDR3 spells CSPGTGISYEQYF. CDR3 DNA: TGCAGCCCAGGGACAGGGATCTCCTACGAGCAGTACTTC.

The CDR3 coding sequence is TGTGCCACCAGTGATCTACGGGGTGGCACTGAAGCTTTCTTT. As protein: CATSDLRGGTEAFF. V and J are TRBV24-1 and TRBJ1-1, with D unclear. The germline V gene has CDR1 KGHDR and CDR2 SFDVKD. CDR3 length: 14 amino acids. The germline V and J ends were trimmed by 3 bases and 4 bases, with 11 bases remaining between them.

This clonotype was counted ten times or more. V and J are TRBV12-3 or TRBV12-4 and TRBJ2-7, with a tentative D call TRBD1 (6 bases). The CDR3 sequence is 11 residues long. V shed 6 bases and J shed 7 bases, with 10 bases lying between them. As DNA, the CDR3 is TGTGCCAGCAGACAGGGTGGGGAGCAGTACTTC. As protein: CASRQGGEQYF.

This clonotype was observed at least ten times. The genes are TRBV12-3 or TRBV12-4 and TRBJ1-2, with D uncertain. V lost 3 bases to trimming and J lost 0 bases, with 11 bases between them. This CDR3 spans 15 amino acids. CDR3 DNA sequence: TGTGCCAGCAGTTTCGGACGGGCAGCTAACTATGGCTACACCTTC. It specifies CASSFGRAANYGYTF.

This clonotype showed up many times. The chain joins TRBV6-2 or TRBV6-3 to TRBJ2-3; D is uncertain. With 6 bases removed from V and 0 bases from J, the gap between germline ends came to 31 bases. There are 21 residues in the CDR3. The V gene's germline CDR1 is MNHEY and CDR2 SVGEGT. CDR3 in amino acids: CASRHYDTKIQRKQSTDTQYF. The CDR3 coding sequence is TGTGCCAGCAGGCACTACGATACGAAGATCCAACGAAAACAAAGCACAGATACGCAGTATTTT.

This clonotype was detected ten times or more. V gene TRBV4-3 combines with J gene TRBJ2-3, with 9 bases aligning to TRBD2. V was clipped by 0 bases and J by 5 bases; unmatched bases: 6. Germline V lookup: CDR1 LGHNA, CDR2 YSLEER. The CDR3 consists of 16 residues. In DNA form, the CDR3 reads TGCGCCAGCAGCCAAGATTTCGCGGGAGGGGAAGATACGCAGTATTTT. Protein: CASSQDFAGGEDTQYF.

At least ten counts were recorded for this clonotype. This chain uses TRBV12-3 or TRBV12-4 with TRBJ1-5; 12 bases line up with TRBD1. J lost 0 bases, V lost 6 bases, and 0 bases had no gene match. The CDR3 extends over 15 amino acids. CDR3 sequence: CASRGQGASNQPQHF. CDR3 in DNA: TGTGCCAGCAGGGGACAGGGGGCTAGCAATCAGCCCCAGCATTTT.

The V and J genes are TRBV7-2 and TRBJ2-4, with D perhaps matching TRBD1 (6 bases). V dropped 1 base and J dropped 0 bases, with 10 bases sitting between them. Germline CDR1 is SGHTA and CDR2 is FQGNSA. The CDR3 sequence is 16 residues long. CDR3 in amino acids: CASSLEKGVAKNIQYF. The DNA for the CDR3 is TGTGCCAGCAGCTTAGAAAAGGGGGTAGCCAAAAACATTCAGTACTTC.

This clonotype was observed a handful of times. The rearrangement joins TRBV25-1 to TRBJ2-7; 8 bases agree with TRBD1. Trimming removed 2 bases from V and 7 bases from J; junction bases left unmatched: 10. The germline V gene encodes CDR1 MGHDK and CDR2 SYGVNS. CDR3 size: 15 residues. The CDR3 DNA reads as TGTGCCAGCAGTGAAAGCGACAGGGGTTGGCGAGAGCAGTACTTC. Protein sequence: CASSESDRGWREQYF.

The chain employs TRBV6-6 and TRBJ2-7; D possibly corresponds to TRBD1 (5 bases). The germline V gene encodes CDR1 MNHNY and CDR2 SVGAGI (reference sequence). Trimming took off 4 bases at V and 2 bases at J, with 9 bases between the two ends. The CDR3 contains 13 residues. In DNA, the CDR3 is TGTGCCAGCAGTTTCAGGGCGCCCTACGAGCAGTACTTC. Translating gives CASSFRAPYEQYF.

This clonotype has at least ten counts. The chain uses TRBV29-1 and TRBJ2-7; 10 bases fit TRBD2. V was clipped by 4 bases and J by 3 bases; unmatched bases: 3. The CDR3 length is 13 residues. Germline CDR1 reads SQVTM; CDR2 reads ANQGSEA. DNA of the CDR3: TGCAGCGTTGGTACTAGCGGGGACTACGAGCAGTACTTC. It encodes CSVGTSGDYEQYF.

The chain combines TRBV5-3 with TRBJ1-4, with 8 bases lining up with TRBD1. TRBV5-3 belongs to the ORF category, with a function that is uncertain. V lost 9 bases to trimming and J lost 7 bases; unmatched junction nucleotides: 26. The CDR3 loop spans 19 amino acids. CDR3 DNA sequence: TGTGCCATGGGCTTGGAACAGGGGGACACCTTTCTCGTTACTGAAAAACTGTTTTTT. Amino acids: CAMGLEQGDTFLVTEKLFF.

This clonotype was detected ten times or more. The chain is built from TRBV7-2 and TRBJ2-3; 7 positions match TRBD2. V lost 0 bases, J lost 1 base, and 4 bases stayed unmatched. Germline V gene lookup returns CDR1 SGHTA and CDR2 FQGNSA. The CDR3 has 16 amino acids. CDR3 bases: TGTGCCAGCAGCTTAGCTGGCGGGAGTGGCACAGATACGCAGTATTTT. It yields the protein CASSLAGGSGTDTQYF.